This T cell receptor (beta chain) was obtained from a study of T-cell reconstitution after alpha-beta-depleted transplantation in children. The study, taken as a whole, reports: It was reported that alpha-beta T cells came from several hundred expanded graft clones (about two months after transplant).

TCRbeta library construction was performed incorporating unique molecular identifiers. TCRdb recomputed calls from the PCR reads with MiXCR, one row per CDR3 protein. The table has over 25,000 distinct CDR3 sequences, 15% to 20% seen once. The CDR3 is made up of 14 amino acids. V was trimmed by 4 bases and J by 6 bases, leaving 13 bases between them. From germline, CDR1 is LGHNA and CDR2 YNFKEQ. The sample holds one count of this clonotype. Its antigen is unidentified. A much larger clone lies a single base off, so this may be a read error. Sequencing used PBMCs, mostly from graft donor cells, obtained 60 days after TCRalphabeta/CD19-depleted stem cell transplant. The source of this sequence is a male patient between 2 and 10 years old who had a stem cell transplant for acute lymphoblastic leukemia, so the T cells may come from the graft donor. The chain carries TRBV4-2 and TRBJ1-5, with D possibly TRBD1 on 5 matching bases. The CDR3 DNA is TGTGCCAGCAGCCCAGGGCCCTACGGTCAGCCCCAGCATTTT. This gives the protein CASSPGPYGQPQHF.